This TCR beta chain was obtained from a study of patients and donors after allogeneic stem cell transplantation. The CDR3 consists of 12 residues. Looked up from germline, CDR1 is SQVTM and CDR2 is ANQGSEA. Trimming shortened V by 6 bases and J by 2 bases, and 10 bases separated the two germline ends. TCRdb used MiXCR to reprocess the RT-PCR reads, holding one entry per CDR3 protein. The sample has around 150,000 distinct CDR3 sequences, 37% seen once. Sequenced: blood, either unsorted or a sorted T cell fraction (not recorded which). This chain connects TRBV29-1 to TRBJ1-2; D is ambiguous. The receptor was derived from a human donor who was either an allogeneic HSCT recipient or a stem cell or donor lymphocyte infusion donor (not recorded which). It is not recorded whose cells these are; they may come from a transplant donor. The CDR3 region is CSVARANYGYTF. The CDR3, as DNA: TGCAGCGTGGCCCGGGCGAACTATGGCTACACCTTC.